Presented here are 14 T cell receptor beta chains from one specimen sequenced in a study of Tregs in tolerant kidney transplant recipients. Repertoires were generated with immunoSEQ multiplex PCR, while TCRdb's copy carries only in-frame clones and drops some. The profile covers 240,000 or so clones, with about 86% appearing a single time and 0.5% to 0.65% taken by the ten largest. The source material was CD4+ T cells from blood. These receptors came from a human donor in good health.

This chain connects TRBV6-1 to TRBJ1-1; 7 bases align to TRBD1. In germline, CDR1 is MNHNS, CDR2 SASEGT. This CDR3 is built from 14 residues. The V gene end was trimmed by 11 bases and the J gene end by 4 bases; junction bases not matched to a gene: 13. CDR3 DNA sequence: TGTGCCGCAACCAGGGGGGAGAGACTCACTGAAGCTTTCTTT. This gives the protein CAATRGERLTEAFF.

The V call is TRBV2, the J call TRBJ2-1; 9 nucleotides line up with TRBD1. Germline assignment: CDR1 SNHLY and CDR2 FYNNEI. The CDR3 spans 14 residues. The V and J ends lost 4 bases and 7 bases, in that order; junction bases with no gene match: 5. The CDR3 region has the DNA TGTGCCAGCAGTGGGGGACAGGGAGGGAATGAGCAGTTCTTC. Protein product: CASSGGQGGNEQFF.

V is TRBV7-8 and J is TRBJ2-1, with 7 bases lining up with TRBD1. There are 14 residues in the CDR3. V was clipped by 4 bases and J by 5 bases; unmatched bases: 5. The V gene's germline CDR1 is SGHVS and CDR2 FQNEAQ. CDR3 sequence (DNA): TGTGCCAGCAGCTACTCGACAGGGAACAATGAGCAGTTCTTC. It encodes CASSYSTGNNEQFF.

Remarks on this clone: Different DNA sequences within this sample yield the same CDR3. The chain uses TRBV6-5 and TRBJ1-1; maybe TRBD1 (6 bases). Trimming removed 6 bases at V and 0 bases at J, with 8 bases between. Germline CDR1 reads MNHEY; CDR2 reads SVGAGI. The CDR3 is made up of 13 amino acids. CDR3 in amino acids: CASRGQLNTEAFF. The CDR3 coding sequence is TGTGCCAGCAGAGGACAGCTGAACACTGAAGCTTTCTTT.

This rearrangement joins TRBV5-1 to TRBJ2-7; D is unresolved. Germline V gives CDR1 SGHRS, CDR2 YFSETQ. The CDR3 extends over 11 amino acids. V shed 9 bases and J shed 3 bases, with 10 bases lying between them. CDR3 sequence reads: CATDTLYEQYF. The CDR3 bases are TGCGCCACCGACACACTCTACGAGCAGTACTTC.

The rearrangement links TRBV10-3 to TRBJ2-3; 11 nucleotides agree with TRBD2. Germline V lookup: CDR1 ENHRY, CDR2 SYGVKD. The junction had 10 bases not matched to a gene; V was cut back by 2 bases and J by 0 bases. There are 19 residues in the CDR3. CDR3: CAISETSGSGRTSTDTQYF. DNA of the CDR3: TGTGCCATCAGTGAGACTAGCGGGAGTGGGAGAACTAGCACAGATACGCAGTATTTT.

This sequence joins TRBV25-1 and TRBJ2-5; unclear D gene. The CDR3 length is 15 residues. The V and J ends lost 2 bases and 2 bases respectively, with 12 bases between them. CDR1 is MGHDK, CDR2 SYGVNS, per germline. The CDR3 bases are TGTGCCAGCAGTGAAATTCGCAGATCTCAAGAGACCCAGTACTTC. It specifies CASSEIRRSQETQYF.

V is TRBV2 and J is TRBJ2-7; TRBD2 might be the D (7 bases). From germline, CDR1 is SNHLY and CDR2 FYNNEI. The CDR3 runs to 14 residues. Trimming took off 6 bases at V and 7 bases at J, with 19 bases between the two ends. CDR3 loop: CASRREWGGQEQYF. For the CDR3, the DNA is TGTGCCAGCAGGAGAGAGTGGGGGGGGCAAGAGCAGTACTTC.

This clone has more than one count but fewer than ten. V usage is TRBV15 and J usage is TRBJ1-1; D not resolved. Germline V CDR1 and CDR2: LNHNV, YYDKDF (reference sequence). Deletions cut 0 bases from V and 7 bases from J, with 12 bases between. The CDR3 has 14 residues. The CDR3: CATSRDQGPGEAFF. The CDR3 DNA follows: TGTGCCACCAGCAGAGATCAAGGGCCGGGTGAAGCTTTCTTT. The full variable domain, rest sourced from reference TRBV15 and TRBJ1-1, is DAMVIQNPRYQVTQFGKPVTLSCSQTLNHNVMYWYQQKSSQAPKLLFHYYDKDFNNEADTPDNFQSRRPNTSFCFLDIRSPGLGDTAMYLCATSRDQGPGEAFFGQGTRLTVV.

V and J are TRBV5-1 and TRBJ2-2; a possible D gene is TRBD2 (5 bases). The CDR3 length is 15 residues. V was clipped by 6 bases and J by 2 bases, with 14 bases between them. CDR1 is SGHRS, CDR2 YFSETQ, per germline. Written as DNA, the CDR3 is TGCGCCAGCACTACCGGGATACAAAACACCGGGGAGCTGTTTTTT. It codes for CASTTGIQNTGELFF.

The chain employs TRBV6-6 and TRBJ1-5; TRBD1 matches at 7 bases. Germline CDR1 MNHNY, CDR2 SVGAGI (reference sequence). The CDR3 is 15 residues long. Germline trimming cut 7 bases from V and 3 bases from J; bases unmatched to any gene: 9. DNA for the CDR3: TGTGCCAGCAACTCATACAGGGGCTCCAATCAGCCCCAGCATTTT. Its translation: CASNSYRGSNQPQHF.

The CDR3 bases are TGTGCCAGCAGCTTAACGGACCTCTGGGACAGCCCGATCGGGGGCTACACCTTC. Translating it yields CASSLTDLWDSPIGGYTF. The rearrangement links TRBV7-3 to TRBJ1-2, with 7 bases fitting TRBD1. The CDR3 is 18 amino acids. The V gene's germline CDR1 is SGHTA and CDR2 FQGTGA. The V segment lost 0 bases and the J segment 8 bases; nucleotides outside the gene matches: 18.

This chain joins TRBV19 and TRBJ1-4; no firm D call. The V end was cut by 3 bases, the J end by 11 bases, with 22 bases between. Per the germline V gene, CDR1 is LNHDA and CDR2 is SQIVND (reference sequence). The CDR3 covers 16 residues. This chain's CDR3 is CASSIRSDGRGRKLFF. The CDR3 coding sequence is TGTGCCAGTAGTATTAGGTCAGATGGCCGAGGGAGGAAACTGTTTTTT.

V usage is TRBV15 and J usage is TRBJ1-5; D is ambiguous. The CDR3 contains 17 residues. The ends were cut back, 1 base at V and 2 bases at J, with 15 bases in the middle. The V gene's germline CDR1 is LNHNV and CDR2 YYDKDF (reference sequence). The CDR3 region is CATSRAPGPRGNQPQHF. The CDR3 bases are TGTGCCACCAGCAGAGCTCCCGGACCCCGAGGCAATCAGCCCCAGCATTTT.